This T cell receptor (beta chain) was documented in a study of blood T cell repertoires in COVID-19. The germline gives CDR1 MDHEN, CDR2 SYDVKM. CDR3 length: 19 amino acids. Losses at the gene ends were 4 bases for V and 0 bases for J; bases not matched to a gene: 16. Profiled with immunoSEQ multiplex PCR; TCRdb holds only in-frame clones, not every one. The table records 45,000 to 60,000 clones, approximately 84% of them present only once. This TCR derives from a man aged 80 or over with COVID-19, enrolled during active disease. The material sequenced was peripheral blood. This chain links TRBV28 with TRBJ2-3; TRBD1 aligns across 7 bases. CDR3 amino acids: CASSSPGQRAQTSTDTQYF. The CDR3 DNA follows: TGTGCCAGCAGTTCTCCGGGACAGCGAGCTCAAACTAGCACAGATACGCAGTATTTT.